This T cell receptor beta chain was sequenced for a study of CXCR3-negative and CXCR3-positive naive CD8 T cells. With 250,000 to 350,000 cells each, the CD8+ T cell subsets were individually sorted in triplicate. Naive CD8+ T cells were CD45RO-CCR7+CD27+CD95-. Study-level points and caveats: Cryopreserved PBMCs had partly decreased CXCR3 expression; fresh PBMCs were used in most assays. The TRBV-TRBJ usage of naive CXCR3-negative and CXCR3-positive cells was similar, but that of memory cells differed. CXCR3-expressing naive cells carried TRB CDR3s more hydrophobic than those of CXCR3-negative naive cells.

The method, 5' RACE with UMI labels, was used to prepare the TRB cDNA libraries. TCRdb re-called the 5' RACE reads; one entry per CDR3 protein, DNA not given. This sample contains about 98,000 distinct CDR3 sequences. Looked up from germline, CDR1 is LGHNA and CDR2 is YSLEER. This CDR3 is built from 17 residues. With respect to this clonotype: Its cognate antigen is unknown.

The chain employs TRBV4-3 and TRBJ1-1. This clonotype originated in a human donor in good health. Some clones in this sample may be carry-over from other donors' samples. The sequencing sample was made of naive CXCR3+ CD8+ T cells from blood. The subset here: CD45RO-CCR7+CD27+CD95- naive CD8+ T cells expressing CXCR3 (TNR3+). Here the CDR3 reads CASSQDIVAAGDTEAFF.